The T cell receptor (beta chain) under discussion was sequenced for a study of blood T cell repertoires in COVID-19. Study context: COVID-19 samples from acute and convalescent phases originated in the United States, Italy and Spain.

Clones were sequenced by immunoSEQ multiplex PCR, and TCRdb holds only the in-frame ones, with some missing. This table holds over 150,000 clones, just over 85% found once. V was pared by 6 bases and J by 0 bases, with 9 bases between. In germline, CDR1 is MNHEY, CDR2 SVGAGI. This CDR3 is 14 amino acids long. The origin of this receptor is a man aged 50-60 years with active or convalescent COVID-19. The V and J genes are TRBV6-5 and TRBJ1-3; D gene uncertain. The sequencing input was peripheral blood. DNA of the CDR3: TGTGCCAGCAGGCTATCCTACTCTGGAAACACCATATATTTT. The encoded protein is CASRLSYSGNTIYF.